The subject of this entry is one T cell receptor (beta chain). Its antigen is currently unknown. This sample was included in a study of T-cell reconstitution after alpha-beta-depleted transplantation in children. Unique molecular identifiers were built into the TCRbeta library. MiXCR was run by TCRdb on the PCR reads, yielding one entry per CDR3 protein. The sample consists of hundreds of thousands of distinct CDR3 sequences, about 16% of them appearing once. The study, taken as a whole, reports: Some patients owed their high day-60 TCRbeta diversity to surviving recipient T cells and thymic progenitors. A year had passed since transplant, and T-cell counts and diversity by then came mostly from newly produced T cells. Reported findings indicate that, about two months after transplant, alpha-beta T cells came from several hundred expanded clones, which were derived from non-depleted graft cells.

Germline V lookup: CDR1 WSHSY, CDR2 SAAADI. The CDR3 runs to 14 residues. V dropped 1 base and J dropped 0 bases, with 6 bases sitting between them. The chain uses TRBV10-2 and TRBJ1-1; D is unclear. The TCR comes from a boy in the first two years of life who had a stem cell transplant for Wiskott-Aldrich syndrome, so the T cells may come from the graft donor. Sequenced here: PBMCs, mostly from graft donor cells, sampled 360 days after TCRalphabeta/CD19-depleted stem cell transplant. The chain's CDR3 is CASSEFKVNTEAFF. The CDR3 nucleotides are TGCGCCAGCAGTGAGTTTAAGGTGAACACTGAAGCTTTCTTT.